Each of the 3 T cell receptor beta chains below was sequenced from the same sample in a study of blood T cell repertoires in COVID-19. Using immunoSEQ multiplex PCR, the repertoire was profiled, and TCRdb retains in-frame clones only, with some absent. The sample has 200,000 to 250,000 clones; around 85% are singletons. The sequenced sample consisted of PBMCs or T cells enriched from blood (not recorded which). These receptors came from a woman aged 35 to 49 with acute COVID-19.

The chain couples TRBV13 to TRBJ1-4; perhaps TRBD1 as D (6 bases). Trimming took 5 bases from V and 0 from J, leaving 22 bases between them. Germline CDR1 is PRHDT and CDR2 is FYEKMQ (reference sequence). The CDR3 has 19 residues. The CDR3 reads CASSPYQGQPVATNEKLFF. In DNA form, the CDR3 reads TGTGCCAGCAGCCCCTATCAGGGACAACCAGTTGCAACTAATGAAAAACTGTTTTTT.

The genes are TRBV29-1 and TRBJ2-1; D gene unclear. V dropped 4 bases and J dropped 2 bases, with 6 bases sitting between them. Germline CDR1 and CDR2: SQVTM and ANQGSEA. There are 12 residues in the CDR3. The CDR3 reads CSVGPAYNEQFF. The CDR3 DNA reads as TGCAGCGTTGGCCCAGCCTACAATGAGCAGTTCTTC.

The V gene is TRBV7-9, the J gene TRBJ2-5; 7 nucleotides line up with TRBD2. The CDR3 totals 13 residues. The germline V gene encodes CDR1 SEHNR and CDR2 FQNEAQ (reference sequence). The V gene end was trimmed by 5 bases and the J gene end by 3 bases; junction bases not matched to a gene: 3. The CDR3 loop is CASSRSGKETQYF. The CDR3 nucleotides read TGTGCCAGCAGCCGGAGCGGGAAAGAGACCCAGTACTTC.